This T cell receptor beta chain was documented in a study of T cell responses to AZD1222 COVID-19 vaccine. Whole-study findings and limits: Most donors were white British, females outnumbered males, and clonal diversity was possibly underestimated.

A note on this clone: Its antigen is undetermined.

CDR3 size: 18 residues. The V gene lost 6 bases and the J gene lost 3 bases, with 23 bases spanning the gap. Produced via immunoSEQ multiplex PCR; TCRdb's table is partial and in-frame only. Among about 180,000 clones listed, more than 90% were seen once. This receptor was identified in an adult in good health. The chain couples TRBV23-1 to TRBJ2-2, with D perhaps TRBD1 (6 bases). TRBV23-1 belongs to the ORF category, with a function that is uncertain. The sample here was peripheral blood, taken on day 0 of AZD1222 vaccination. Here the CDR3 reads CASRAGEQQWFDTGELFF. The CDR3 DNA follows: TGCGCCAGCAGGGCAGGGGAACAACAATGGTTCGACACCGGGGAGCTGTTTTTT.